A single sample gave rise to the 9 T cell receptor beta chains below, sequenced in a study of regulatory T cells in long-lasting Graves disease. Through Arm-PCR of CDR3 regions and iRepertoire HTBI primers, TCR beta libraries were built. A single record per CDR3 protein comes from TCRdb applying MiXCR to the multiplex PCR reads. The data contain about 610,000 distinct CDR3 sequences, 15% to 20% of them seen just once; the ten biggest clones take up about 12%. Time point noted: newly diagnosed GD, antithyroid drugs for less than 3 months. Extracted RNA from PBMCs served as the source of the TCR library. This same sample was also taken into another study, of T cells in Graves' hyperthyroidism and ophthalmopathy.

This specimen was peripheral blood mononuclear cells (PBMCs), taken at new diagnosis, from a patient treated with antithyroid drugs. The source of these receptors is a man younger than 35 with Graves disease.

In this sample, this clonotype turned up many times. V gene TRBV7-2 combines with J gene TRBJ2-1; D may be TRBD2 (5 bases). Germline-derived CDR1 and CDR2 are SGHTA and FQGNSA. The CDR3 runs to 17 residues. V lost 1 base, J lost 5 bases, and 18 bases lay in between. CDR3 nucleotide sequence: TGTGCCAGCAGCTTAGGGAGACACTGGGCGGGTGACAATGAGCAGTTCTTC. It translates to CASSLGRHWAGDNEQFF.

The V gene is TRBV6-5, the J gene TRBJ1-5; D is ambiguous. Trimming cost V 4 bases and J 0 bases, with 7 bases left between them. Germline V CDR1 and CDR2: MNHEY, SVGAGI. The CDR3 has 14 residues. CDR3 sequence: CASSWRNSNQPQHF. The CDR3 region has the DNA TGTGCCAGCAGTTGGCGGAATAGCAATCAGCCCCAGCATTTT.

This clonotype occurred a few times. This chain links TRBV19 with TRBJ1-2; 11 nucleotides match TRBD1. The CDR3 is 15 residues long. J was trimmed by 6 bases and V by 3 bases; bases with no gene match: 6. Germline V CDR1 and CDR2: LNHDA, SQIVND (reference sequence). DNA of the CDR3: TGTGCCAGTAGTATGGACAGGGGGCCTTCGGATGGCTACACCTTC. The encoded protein is CASSMDRGPSDGYTF.

This clonotype was observed a handful of times. V gene TRBV7-9 combines with J gene TRBJ2-2; D gene ambiguous. Per the germline V gene, CDR1 is SEHNR and CDR2 is FQNEAQ (reference sequence). The CDR3 runs to 11 residues. The V and J ends lost 7 bases and 8 bases respectively, with 8 bases between them. The CDR3 protein is CASTLQGELFF. In DNA, the CDR3 is TGTGCCAGCACCCTCCAGGGGGAGCTGTTTTTT.

In this sample, this clonotype turned up many times. The chain has TRBV2 and TRBJ2-5; D unclear. Germline CDR1 SNHLY, CDR2 FYNNEI. Trimming took 8 bases from V and 2 from J, leaving 6 bases between them. The CDR3 spans 11 residues. The chain's CDR3 is CASREQETQYF. The DNA of the CDR3 is TGTGCCAGCCGAGAACAAGAGACCCAGTACTTC.

This clonotype was recorded a few times. This chain connects TRBV7-3 to TRBJ2-2, with 12 bases lining up with TRBD2. Germline lookup yields CDR1 SGHTA and CDR2 FQGTGA. The CDR3 totals 17 residues. Trimming at V came to 3 bases and at J to 3 bases, leaving 5 bases not matched to a gene. The CDR3 here is CASSFKGTSGHTGELFF. Here the CDR3 DNA reads TGTGCCAGCAGCTTTAAGGGGACTAGCGGGCACACCGGGGAGCTGTTTTTT.

This clonotype was picked up many times. The chain combines TRBV28 with TRBJ2-1; 10 bases map to TRBD2. CDR3 length: 16 amino acids. Germline values: CDR1 MDHEN, CDR2 SYDVKM. V lost 3 bases, J lost 4 bases, and 6 bases stayed unmatched. The CDR3 DNA sequence: TGTGCCAGCAGTTTGGTAGGACTAGCGGTTTACAATGAGCAGTTCTTC. As protein: CASSLVGLAVYNEQFF. Full variable domain (remainder filled in from reference TRBV28 and TRBJ2-1): DVKVTQSSRYLVKRTGEKVFLECVQDMDHENMFWYRQDPGLGLRLIYFSYDVKMKEKGDIPEGYSVSREKKERFSLILESASTNQTSMYLCASSLVGLAVYNEQFFGPGTRLTVL.

As for this clonotype: The missing conserved phenylalanine or tryptophan at the end of this CDR3 makes a read error likely. The chain carries TRBV7-2 and TRBJ2-1; 9 nucleotides align to TRBD2. After removal of 6 bases from V and 7 bases from J, the junction contained 7 bases not matched to a gene. CDR1 SGHTA and CDR2 FQGNSA come from the germline V gene. The CDR3 is 14 amino acids. In DNA, the CDR3 is TGTGCCAGCAGACCGGGACTAGCACGAAATGAGCAGTTCTCC. Amino acids: CASRPGLARNEQFS.

This clonotype was seen repeatedly, ten times or more. This rearrangement joins TRBV7-9 to TRBJ2-1; D not certain. Trimming took 6 bases from V and 9 from J, leaving 6 bases between them. The CDR3 runs 10 residues. Germline loops: CDR1 SEHNR, CDR2 FQNEAQ (reference sequence). CDR3 in DNA: TGTGCCAGCAGAGGTCCTGAGCAGTTCTTC. Its protein product is CASRGPEQFF.